Below, one T cell receptor (beta chain) is given with its context. No antigen is known for it. The record originates from a study of cytomegalovirus exposure and HLA in healthy donors. Trimming cost V 5 bases and J 1 base, with 11 bases left between them. Germline V CDR1 and CDR2: MNHEY, SVGAGI. The CDR3 loop spans 14 amino acids. PCR employed 60 Vbeta and 13 Jbeta primers. This table comes from immunoSEQ multiplex PCR, and its TCRdb copy is limited to in-frame clones, with some not included. Recorded for this sample: 65,000 to 80,000 clones. General study results and limits: In an earlier analysis, most TCR beta V segments were productive about 87% or about 30% of the time.

The V and J genes are TRBV6-5 and TRBJ1-2; D remains ambiguous. The TCR sequence derives from a man aged 25 to 40 in good health and CMV-seronegative. Sequencing was done on a sample of PBMCs. CDR3 in amino acids: CASSPGGSNYGYTF. CDR3 nucleotides: TGTGCCAGCAGTCCCGGAGGGAGTAACTATGGCTACACCTTC.